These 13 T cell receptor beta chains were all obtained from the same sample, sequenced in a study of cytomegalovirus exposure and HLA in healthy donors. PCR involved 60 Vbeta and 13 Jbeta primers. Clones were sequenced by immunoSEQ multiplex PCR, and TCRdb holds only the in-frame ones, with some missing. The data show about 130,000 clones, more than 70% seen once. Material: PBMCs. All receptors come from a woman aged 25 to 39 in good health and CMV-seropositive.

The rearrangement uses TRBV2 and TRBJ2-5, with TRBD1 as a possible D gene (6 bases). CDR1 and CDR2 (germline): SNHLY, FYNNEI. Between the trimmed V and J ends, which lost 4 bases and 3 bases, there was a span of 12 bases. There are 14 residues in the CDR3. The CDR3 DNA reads TGTGCCAGCAGTGTTCAGGGGACGGAAGAGACCCAGTACTTC. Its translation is CASSVQGTEETQYF. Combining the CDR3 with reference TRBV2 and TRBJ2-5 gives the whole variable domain EPEVTQTPSHQVTQMGQEVILRCVPISNHLYFYWYRQILGQKVEFLVSFYNNEISEKSEIFDDQFSVERPDGSNFTLKIRSTKLEDSAMYFCASSVQGTEETQYFGPGTRLLVL.

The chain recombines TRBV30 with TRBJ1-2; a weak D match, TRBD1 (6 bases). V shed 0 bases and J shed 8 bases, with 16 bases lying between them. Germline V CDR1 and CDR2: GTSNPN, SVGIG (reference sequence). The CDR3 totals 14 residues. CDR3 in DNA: TGTGCCTGGAGTGTAGGGGCAGGTGGGGGCGGCTACACCTTC. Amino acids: CAWSVGAGGGGYTF.

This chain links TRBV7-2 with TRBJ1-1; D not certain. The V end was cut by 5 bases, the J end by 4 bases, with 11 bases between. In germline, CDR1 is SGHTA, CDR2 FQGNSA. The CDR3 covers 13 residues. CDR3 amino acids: CASSRGDLTEAFF. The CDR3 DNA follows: TGTGCCAGCAGCCGCGGGGATCTCACTGAAGCTTTCTTT.

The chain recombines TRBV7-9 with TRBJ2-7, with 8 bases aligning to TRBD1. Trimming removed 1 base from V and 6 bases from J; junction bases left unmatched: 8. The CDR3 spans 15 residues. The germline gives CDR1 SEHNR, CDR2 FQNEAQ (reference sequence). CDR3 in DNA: TGTGCCAGCAGCTTAGGTCAGGGGGCGCGAGGCGAGCAGTACTTC. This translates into CASSLGQGARGEQYF.

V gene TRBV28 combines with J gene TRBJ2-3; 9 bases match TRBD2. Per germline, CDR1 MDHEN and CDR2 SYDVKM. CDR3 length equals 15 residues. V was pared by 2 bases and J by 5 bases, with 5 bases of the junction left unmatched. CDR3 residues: CASSLGTSLGDTQYF. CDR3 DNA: TGTGCCAGCAGTTTAGGGACTAGCTTGGGAGATACGCAGTATTTT.

CDR3 loop: CATFSSGNLDEKLFF. CDR3 DNA: TGTGCCACTTTTTCCTCAGGAAACCTCGATGAAAAACTGTTTTTT. This chain connects TRBV28 to TRBJ1-4; no firm D call. The CDR3 is 15 amino acids. From germline, CDR1 is MDHEN and CDR2 SYDVKM. Deletions cut 10 bases from V and 6 bases from J, with 21 bases between.

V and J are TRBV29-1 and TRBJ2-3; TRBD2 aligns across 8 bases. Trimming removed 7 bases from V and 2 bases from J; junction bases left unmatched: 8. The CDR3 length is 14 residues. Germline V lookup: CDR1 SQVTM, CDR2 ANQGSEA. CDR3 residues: CSGGEREYTDTQYF. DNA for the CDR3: TGCAGCGGGGGGGAGCGGGAGTACACAGATACGCAGTATTTT.

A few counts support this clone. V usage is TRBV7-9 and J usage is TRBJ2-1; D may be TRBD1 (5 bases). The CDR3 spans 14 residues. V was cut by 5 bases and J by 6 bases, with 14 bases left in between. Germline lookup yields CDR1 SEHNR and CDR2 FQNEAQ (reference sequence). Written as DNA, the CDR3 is TGTGCCAGCAGCCCTCCAGGGCAGGCCAATGAGCAGTTCTTC. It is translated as CASSPPGQANEQFF. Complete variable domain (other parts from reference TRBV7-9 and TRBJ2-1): DTGVSQNPRHKITKRGQNVTFRCDPISEHNRLYWYRQTLGQGPEFLTYFQNEAQLEKSRLLSDRFSAERPKGSFSTLEIQRTEQGDSAMYLCASSPPGQANEQFFGPGTRLTVL.

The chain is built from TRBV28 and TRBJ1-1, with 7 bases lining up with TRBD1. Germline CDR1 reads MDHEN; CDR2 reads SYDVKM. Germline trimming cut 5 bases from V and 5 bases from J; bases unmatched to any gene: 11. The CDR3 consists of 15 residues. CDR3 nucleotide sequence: TGTGCCAGCAGTCCAGGGGGACGCTTGTATACTGAAGCTTTCTTT. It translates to CASSPGGRLYTEAFF.

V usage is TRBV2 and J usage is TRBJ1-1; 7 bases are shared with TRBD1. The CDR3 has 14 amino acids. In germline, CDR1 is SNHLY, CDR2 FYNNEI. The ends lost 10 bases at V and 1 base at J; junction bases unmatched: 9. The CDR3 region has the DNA TGTGCCATCGACTCGGGACAGACGAACACTGAAGCTTTCTTT. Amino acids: CAIDSGQTNTEAFF.

The CDR3 is CASSWGQALYEQYF. DNA of the CDR3: TGTGCCAGCAGCTGGGGACAGGCGCTCTACGAGCAGTACTTC. This chain connects TRBV11-2 to TRBJ2-7; TRBD1 agrees at 8 bases. V lost 4 bases to trimming and J lost 3 bases; unmatched junction nucleotides: 5. CDR3 length: 14 residues. Germline CDR1 and CDR2: SGHAT and FQNNGV.

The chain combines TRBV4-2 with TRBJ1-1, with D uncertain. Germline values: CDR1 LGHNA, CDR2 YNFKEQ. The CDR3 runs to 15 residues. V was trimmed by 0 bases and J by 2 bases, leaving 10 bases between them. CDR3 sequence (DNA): TGTGCCAGCAGCCAAGATGGCCAGATTAACACTGAAGCTTTCTTT. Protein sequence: CASSQDGQINTEAFF.

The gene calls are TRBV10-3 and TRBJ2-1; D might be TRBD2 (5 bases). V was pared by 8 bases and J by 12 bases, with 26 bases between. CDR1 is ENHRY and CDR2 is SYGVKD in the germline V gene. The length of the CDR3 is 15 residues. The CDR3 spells CAIRPVGLQADGQFF. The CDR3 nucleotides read TGTGCCATCCGCCCGGTAGGACTGCAGGCGGATGGGCAGTTCTTC.